Listed below are T cell receptor beta chains from one sample, sequenced in a study of T cells in Graves' hyperthyroidism and ophthalmopathy. TCRdb reanalysed the multiplex PCR reads using MiXCR and keeps one entry per CDR3 protein. The repertoire holds about 270,000 distinct CDR3 sequences, with around 24% as singletons. Sequenced material: blood. The source is a middle-aged woman with Graves' ophthalmopathy. Each CDR3 is given with its conserved first and last residue. Each record gives: D gene, clone size, CDR3 length, J gene, V gene, CDR3 protein, CDR3 DNA. D genes are given only for firm matches. Size is omitted from some rows. Given values are once, few, many or a class for expanded clones.

.,many,11,TRBJ1-2,TRBV6-2/TRBV6-3,CASSRAYGYTF,TGTGCCAGCAGCCGTGCATATGGCTACACCTTC
TRBD1,many,13,TRBJ1-2,TRBV13,CASSRQGGGGYTF,TGTGCCAGCAGCCGACAGGGGGGGGGTGGCTACACCTTC
TRBD1,.,13,TRBJ1-1,TRBV2,CASSSGTGEEAFF,TGTGCCAGCAGTTCGGGGACAGGGGAAGAAGCTTTCTTT
.,many,13,TRBJ2-7,TRBV20-1,CSASRASEIEQYF,TGCAGTGCTTCCCGAGCTAGCGAGATCGAGCAGTACTTC
.,.,12,TRBJ2-2,TRBV11-2,CASTSTTGELSF,TGTGCCAGCACCTCGACTACCGGGGAGCTGTCTTTT
.,many,13,TRBJ2-7,TRBV2,CASAFDSSYEQYF,TGTGCCAGCGCGTTCGACTCCTCCTACGAGCAGTACTTC
TRBD1,once,16,TRBJ1-2,TRBV11-2,CASSFSGTATNYGYTF,TGTGCCAGCAGCTTCTCAGGGACAGCGACTAACTATGGCTACACCTTC
.,many,12,TRBJ1-1,TRBV11-1,CASSLVDQRAFF,TGTGCCAGCAGCTTAGTTGATCAGCGGGCTTTCTTT
.,many,11,TRBJ2-2,TRBV2,CASRQGWELFF,TGTGCCAGCAGGCAGGGTTGGGAGCTGTTTTTT
TRBD1,many,17,TRBJ1-5,TRBV24-1,CATTGGIRGYSNQPQHF,TGTGCCACCACAGGGGGCATCCGGGGGTATAGCAATCAGCCCCAGCATTTT
TRBD2,.,17,TRBJ2-5,TRBV11-2,CASSFRPSGPEGETQYF,TGTGCCAGCAGCTTTAGGCCTAGCGGACCGGAGGGGGAGACCCAGTACTTC
TRBD2,many,15,TRBJ2-7,TRBV7-2,CASNWGRLAGNEQYF,TGTGCCAGCAACTGGGGGCGTCTAGCGGGAAACGAGCAGTACTTC
TRBD2,many,15,TRBJ2-5,TRBV20-1,CSAPRGAGGQETQYF,TGCAGTGCTCCTCGAGGGGCGGGGGGACAAGAGACCCAGTACTTC
.,many,13,TRBJ1-1,TRBV7-3,CASSGQPNTEAFF,TGTGCCAGTTCAGGACAGCCGAACACTGAAGCTTTCTTT
.,.,15,TRBJ2-2,TRBV7-2,CASSLVTVNTGELFF,TGTGCCAGCAGCTTAGTGACAGTTAACACCGGGGAGCTGTTTTTT
.,many,15,TRBJ2-6,TRBV13,CASSLGRVGANVLTF,TGTGCCAGCAGCTTAGGCAGGGTTGGGGCCAACGTCCTGACTTTC
.,many,15,TRBJ1-2,TRBV6-5,CASRKDRSSNYGYTF,TGTGCCAGCAGAAAAGACAGAAGCTCTAACTATGGCTACACCTTC
TRBD2,.,15,TRBJ2-2,TRBV30,CAGTLAGGRRGELFF,TGTGCCGGAACCCTAGCGGGAGGACGGCGCGGGGAGCTGTTTTTT
.,many,13,TRBJ2-5,TRBV2,CASSPQGRETQYF,TGTGCCAGCAGTCCTCAGGGGAGGGAGACCCAGTACTTC
TRBD1,many,12,TRBJ2-5,TRBV20-1,CSASGGYETQYF,TGCAGTGCTTCAGGGGGCTACGAGACCCAGTACTTC
.,many,14,TRBJ1-1,TRBV13,CASSPGWADTEAFF,TGTGCCAGCAGCCCGGGATGGGCAGACACTGAAGCTTTCTTT
.,many,14,TRBJ2-7,TRBV4-1,CASSQDWGSDEQYF,TGCGCCAGCAGCCAAGATTGGGGGAGCGACGAGCAGTACTTC
.,many,14,TRBJ2-7,TRBV30,CAWRIGGGTYEQYF,TGTGCCTGGAGAATTGGGGGAGGCACCTACGAGCAGTACTTC
TRBD1,many,19,TRBJ1-5,TRBV4-1,CASSQDRGQGFGGNQPQHF,TGCGCCAGCAGCCAAGATAGGGGACAGGGATTTGGTGGCAATCAGCCCCAGCATTTT
TRBD1,many,14,TRBJ1-2,TRBV28,CASSLSGQVAGYTF,TGTGCCAGCAGTTTATCAGGACAGGTGGCTGGCTACACCTTC
.,many,14,TRBJ1-2,TRBV6-5,CASTDRGQPYGYTF,TGTGCCAGCACCGACCGAGGACAGCCCTATGGCTACACCTTC
.,many,12,TRBJ1-2,TRBV6-5,CATRVGIYGYTF,TGTGCCACCCGAGTGGGTATCTATGGCTACACCTTC
TRBD1,many,14,TRBJ2-7,TRBV6-5,CASSLRTGYYEQYF,TGTGCCAGCAGTTTACGGACAGGATACTACGAGCAGTACTTC
TRBD1,many,15,TRBJ1-1,TRBV5-8,CASSFTGGLLTEAFF,TGTGCCAGCAGCTTTACAGGGGGCTTATTGACTGAAGCTTTCTTT
.,.,14,TRBJ2-5,TRBV6-5,CASSYWSGEETQYF,TGTGCCAGCAGTTACTGGTCAGGGGAGGAGACCCAGTACTTC
TRBD1,many,15,TRBJ2-7,TRBV7-9,CASSFGTGGTYEQYF,TGTGCCAGCAGCTTCGGGACAGGGGGGACCTACGAGCAGTACTTC
.,.,10,TRBJ1-2,TRBV29-1,CDDSAYGYTF,TGCGACGACAGTGCCTATGGCTACACCTTC
TRBD1,many,14,TRBJ1-6,TRBV20-1,CSARGTGASSPLHF,TGCAGTGCTAGAGGGACAGGGGCGAGTTCACCCCTCCACTTT
.,many,11,TRBJ1-3,TRBV29-1,CSVLDGNTIYF,TGCAGCGTTCTGGACGGAAACACCATATATTTT
.,many,13,TRBJ2-7,TRBV20-1,CSANTGYSYEQYF,TGCAGTGCTAATACCGGATACTCCTACGAGCAGTACTTC
.,.,12,TRBJ2-7,TRBV6-1,CASMGVRLEQYF,TGTGCCAGCATGGGGGTCAGGCTCGAGCAGTACTTC
.,many,15,TRBJ1-2,TRBV4-2,CASSQETGTNYGYTF,TGTGCCAGCAGCCAAGAGACAGGAACTAACTATGGCTACACCTTC
.,many,15,TRBJ1-2,TRBV12-3/TRBV12-4,CASSFLGQGIDGYTF,TGTGCCAGCAGTTTTCTTGGGCAGGGGATTGATGGCTACACCTTC
TRBD2,.,17,TRBJ2-5,TRBV20-1,CSFSGLAGGQYQETQYF,TGCAGTTTTTCGGGACTAGCGGGGGGGCAGTACCAAGAGACCCAGTACTTC
.,.,13,TRBJ1-2,TRBV7-2,CASSRDANYGYTF,TGTGCCAGCAGCCGGGACGCTAACTATGGCTACACCTTC
.,.,15,TRBJ1-2,TRBV6-5,CASSLANKWSSGYTF,TGTGCCAGCAGTTTGGCGAACAAATGGTCATCCGGCTACACCTTC
.,many,14,TRBJ2-5,TRBV20-1,CSARDMGLQETQYF,TGCAGTGCTAGAGATATGGGACTGCAAGAGACCCAGTACTTC
.,.,15,TRBJ1-5,TRBV5-5,CASSFSGVNNQPQHF,TGTGCCAGCAGCTTTTCTGGGGTAAACAATCAGCCCCAGCATTTT
.,many,14,TRBJ1-5,TRBV28,CASSLRADNQPQHF,TGTGCCAGCAGTCTTAGGGCAGACAATCAGCCCCAGCATTTT
.,many,13,TRBJ2-7,TRBV5-1,CASSLDFTHEQYF,TGCGCCAGCAGCTTGGACTTTACCCACGAGCAGTACTTC
TRBD2,.,15,TRBJ2-5,TRBV30,CAWSVKLAGGETQYF,TGTGCCTGGAGTGTTAAGCTAGCGGGAGGTGAGACCCAGTACTTC
.,many,16,TRBJ1-1,TRBV5-5,CASSPGRFYMNTEAFF,TGTGCCAGCAGCCCCGGTCGCTTTTACATGAACACTGAAGCTTTCTTT
.,many,13,TRBJ1-6,TRBV5-1,CASSWDKNSPLHF,TGCGCCAGCAGCTGGGACAAGAATTCACCCCTCCACTTT
.,many,15,TRBJ2-7,TRBV14,CACSQSVGTAYEQYF,TGTGCCTGCAGCCAATCCGTCGGGACTGCCTACGAGCAGTACTTC
.,many,15,TRBJ2-2,TRBV28,CASSLSAGNTGELFF,TGTGCCAGCAGTTTATCAGCGGGCAACACCGGGGAGCTGTTTTTT
.,once,13,TRBJ2-5,TRBV30,CAWSVHSQETQYF,TGTGCCTGGAGTGTGCACAGCCAAGAGACCCAGTACTTC
.,many,13,TRBJ2-2,TRBV9,CASSPWGTGELFF,TGTGCCAGCAGCCCTTGGGGGACCGGGGAGCTGTTTTTT
.,few,15,TRBJ1-1,TRBV28,CASIRLGRLNTEAFF,TGTGCCAGCATTAGGCTTGGCAGGCTGAACACTGAAGCTTTCTTT
.,many,15,TRBJ2-5,TRBV5-1,CASSLGLKNQETQYF,TGCGCCAGCAGCTTGGGACTTAAGAACCAAGAGACCCAGTACTTC
TRBD1,.,16,TRBJ2-5,TRBV7-9,CASTLDGQGVLGTQYF,TGTGCCAGCACCCTAGACGGACAGGGAGTTCTGGGGACCCAGTACTTC
.,.,12,TRBJ1-5,TRBV3-1,CASSQEPGPLHF,TGTGCCAGCAGCCAAGAACCTGGACCGCTTCATTTT
.,many,15,TRBJ2-2,TRBV18,CACSGLAVNTGELFF,TGTGCCTGCTCCGGGTTAGCTGTCAACACCGGGGAGCTGTTTTTT
TRBD1,.,17,TRBJ2-2,TRBV11-2,CASSPFPGTGYGGELFF,TGTGCCAGCAGCCCATTCCCCGGGACAGGGTATGGCGGGGAGCTGTTTTTT
.,many,15,TRBJ2-7,TRBV5-1,CASSLETGKPYEQYF,TGCGCCAGCAGCTTGGAGACTGGGAAACCCTACGAGCAGTACTTC